The 6 T cell receptor beta chains reported below all come from one sample, sequenced in a study of blood T cell repertoires in COVID-19. This table comes from immunoSEQ multiplex PCR, and its TCRdb copy is limited to in-frame clones, with some not included. The table lists 210,000 or so clones, 87% of them singletons. Input material: peripheral blood. The receptors were gathered from a woman aged 18-29 years who had recovered from COVID-19.

This clone has only one observation. The CDR3 DNA sequence: TGTGCCTGGGGGACGGGGGTCCCCGGGGAGCTGTTTTTT. Amino acids: CAWGTGVPGELFF. The rearrangement links TRBV30 to TRBJ2-2; TRBD2 is a possible D gene (6 bases). From germline, CDR1 is GTSNPN and CDR2 SVGIG (reference sequence). The V end lost 5 bases, the J end lost 6 bases, and 13 bases lay between the germline ends. This CDR3 is 13 amino acids long.

The chain uses TRBV11-1 and TRBJ2-1, with TRBD2 matching 12 bases. The CDR3 has 16 residues. Germline V CDR1 and CDR2: SGHAT, FQDESV (reference sequence). V dropped 3 bases and J dropped 8; count of bases not matched to a gene: 8. The CDR3: CASSFSASGRGDEQFF. CDR3 sequence (DNA): TGTGCCAGCAGCTTTAGCGCTAGCGGGAGGGGTGATGAGCAGTTCTTC.

The V and J genes are TRBV10-3 and TRBJ2-7; D call uncertain. The germline V and J ends were trimmed by 4 bases and 5 bases, with 6 bases remaining between them. This CDR3 has 11 amino acids. The germline gives CDR1 ENHRY, CDR2 SYGVKD. Here the CDR3 reads CAISVGDEQYF. The CDR3 DNA sequence: TGTGCCATCAGTGTAGGAGACGAGCAGTACTTC.

The chain carries TRBV7-3 and TRBJ2-5; 11 nucleotides align to TRBD2. Germline V gene sequence: CDR1 SGHTA, CDR2 FQGTGA. The J segment lost 4 bases and the V segment lost 2 bases, leaving 6 bases of the junction unmatched. The CDR3 consists of 16 residues. The CDR3 spells CASSLGTSGKGETQYF. The CDR3 nucleotides read TGTGCCAGCAGCTTAGGGACTAGCGGTAAAGGAGAGACCCAGTACTTC.

The chain recombines TRBV7-8 with TRBJ2-1; 11 nucleotides match TRBD2. CDR3 length: 17 residues. Looked up from germline, CDR1 is SGHVS and CDR2 is FQNEAQ. Trimming removed 5 bases from V and 3 bases from J; junction bases left unmatched: 9. CDR3 bases: TGTGCCAGCAGCCGAACCACTAGCGGGGGACACTACAATGAGCAGTTCTTC. It encodes CASSRTTSGGHYNEQFF.

This chain uses TRBV4-3 with TRBJ2-1; TRBD2 matches at 13 bases. The ends lost 4 bases at V and 6 bases at J; junction bases unmatched: 3. Germline V gene lookup returns CDR1 LGHNA and CDR2 YSLEER. CDR3 length: 15 residues. CDR3 bases: TGCGCCAGCAGCCCCCGACTAGCGGGGGGCAATGAGCAGTTCTTC. This sequence encodes CASSPRLAGGNEQFF.